This T cell receptor beta chain was profiled in a study of blood T cell repertoires in COVID-19. The germline V gene has CDR1 MNHEY and CDR2 SVGAGI. This CDR3 has 15 amino acids. Trimming took 4 bases from V and 4 from J, leaving 16 bases between them. Produced via immunoSEQ multiplex PCR; TCRdb's table is partial and in-frame only. The sample lists 150,000 to 200,000 clones; approximately 85% were seen once. Sequenced input: peripheral blood. The rearrangement links TRBV6-5 to TRBJ1-2; possible D gene TRBD1, 6 bases. The receptor comes from a human donor with active or convalescent COVID-19. The donor label of this sample is uncertain. CDR3 amino acids: CASSLHRQARYGYTF. CDR3 sequence (DNA): TGTGCCAGCAGTTTGCATCGACAGGCCCGCTATGGCTACACCTTC.